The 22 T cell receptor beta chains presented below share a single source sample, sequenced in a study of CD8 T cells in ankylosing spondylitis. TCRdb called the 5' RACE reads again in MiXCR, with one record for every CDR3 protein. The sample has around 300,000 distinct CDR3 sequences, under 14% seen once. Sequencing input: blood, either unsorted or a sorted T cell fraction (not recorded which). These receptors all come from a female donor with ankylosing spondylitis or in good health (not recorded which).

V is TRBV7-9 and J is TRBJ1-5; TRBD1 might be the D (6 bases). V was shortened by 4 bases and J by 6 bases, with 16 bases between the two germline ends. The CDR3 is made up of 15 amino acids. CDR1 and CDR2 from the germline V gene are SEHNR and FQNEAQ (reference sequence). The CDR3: CASSSVEGGGQPQHF. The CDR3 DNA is TGTGCCAGCAGCTCAGTCGAAGGGGGGGGTCAGCCCCAGCATTTT.

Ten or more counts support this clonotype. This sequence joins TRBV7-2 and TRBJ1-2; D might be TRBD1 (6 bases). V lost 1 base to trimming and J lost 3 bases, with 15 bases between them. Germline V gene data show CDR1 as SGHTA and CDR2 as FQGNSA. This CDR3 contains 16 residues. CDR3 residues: CASSLVGQRSDYGYTF. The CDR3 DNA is TGTGCCAGCAGCTTAGTTGGACAGCGCTCAGACTATGGCTACACCTTC.

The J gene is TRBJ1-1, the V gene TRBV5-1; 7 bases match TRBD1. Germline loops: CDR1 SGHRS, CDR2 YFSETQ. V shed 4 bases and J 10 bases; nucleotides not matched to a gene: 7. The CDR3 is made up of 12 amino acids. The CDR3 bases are TGCGCCAGCAGCCAGGGGACAGATGGAGCTTTCTTT. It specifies CASSQGTDGAFF.

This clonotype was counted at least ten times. CDR3 protein: CASSSGRPAGYTF. For the CDR3, the DNA is TGTGCCAGCAGTTCCGGGAGGCCGGCTGGCTACACCTTC. This rearrangement joins TRBV12-3 or TRBV12-4 to TRBJ1-2; D uncertain. The CDR3 spans 13 residues. Deletions cut 4 bases from V and 7 bases from J, with 13 bases between.

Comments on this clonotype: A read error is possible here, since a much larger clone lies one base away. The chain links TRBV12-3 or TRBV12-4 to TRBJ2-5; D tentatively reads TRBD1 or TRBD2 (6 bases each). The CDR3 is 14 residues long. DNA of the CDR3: TGTGCCAGCACCTCTTCAGCGGGTCCGGGGGCCCAGTGCTTC. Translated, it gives CASTSSAGPGAQCF.

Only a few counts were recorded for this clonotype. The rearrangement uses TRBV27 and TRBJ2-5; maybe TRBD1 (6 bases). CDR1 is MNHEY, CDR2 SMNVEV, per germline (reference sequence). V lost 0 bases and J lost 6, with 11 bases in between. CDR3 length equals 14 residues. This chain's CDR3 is CASSLSTGIQTQYF. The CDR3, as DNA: TGTGCCAGCAGTTTATCAACAGGGATACAGACCCAGTACTTC.

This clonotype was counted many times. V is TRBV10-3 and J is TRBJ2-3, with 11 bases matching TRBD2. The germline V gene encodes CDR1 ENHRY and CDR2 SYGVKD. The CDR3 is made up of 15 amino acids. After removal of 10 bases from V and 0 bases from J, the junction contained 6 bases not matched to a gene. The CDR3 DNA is TGTGCCACCGCCGGGACTAGCGGTAGCACAGATACGCAGTATTTT. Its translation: CATAGTSGSTDTQYF.

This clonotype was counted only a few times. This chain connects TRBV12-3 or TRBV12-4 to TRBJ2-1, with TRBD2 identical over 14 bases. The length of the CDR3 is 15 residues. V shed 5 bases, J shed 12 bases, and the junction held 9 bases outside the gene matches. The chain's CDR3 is CASSLGTSGSLWQFF. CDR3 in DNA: TGTGCCAGCAGTCTCGGGACTAGCGGGAGTCTCTGGCAGTTCTTC.

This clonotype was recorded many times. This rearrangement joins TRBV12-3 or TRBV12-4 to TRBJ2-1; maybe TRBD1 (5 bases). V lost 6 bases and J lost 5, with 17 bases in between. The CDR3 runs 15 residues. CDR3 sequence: CASSRGDSFNNEQFF. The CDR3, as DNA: TGTGCCAGCAGCCGAGGTGACAGTTTCAACAATGAGCAGTTCTTC.

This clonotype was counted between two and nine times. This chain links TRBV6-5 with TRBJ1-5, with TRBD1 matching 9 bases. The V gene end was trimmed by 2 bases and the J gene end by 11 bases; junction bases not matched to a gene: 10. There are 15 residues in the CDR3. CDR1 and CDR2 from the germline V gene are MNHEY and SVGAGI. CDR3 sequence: CASSYRGQGYPAQHF. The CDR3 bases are TGTGCCAGCAGTTACCGGGGACAGGGCTACCCAGCCCAGCATTTT.

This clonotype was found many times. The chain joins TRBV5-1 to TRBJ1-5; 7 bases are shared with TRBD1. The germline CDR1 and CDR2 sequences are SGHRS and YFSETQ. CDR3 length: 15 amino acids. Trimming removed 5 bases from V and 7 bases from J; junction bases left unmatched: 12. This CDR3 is CASSPRQGPGQPQHF. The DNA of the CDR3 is TGCGCCAGCAGTCCCCGACAGGGTCCGGGGCAGCCCCAGCATTTT.

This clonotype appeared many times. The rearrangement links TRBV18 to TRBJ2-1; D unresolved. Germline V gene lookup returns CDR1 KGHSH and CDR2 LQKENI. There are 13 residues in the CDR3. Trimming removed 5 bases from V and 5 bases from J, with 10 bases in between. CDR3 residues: CASSVRGHNEQFF. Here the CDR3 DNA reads TGTGCCAGCTCAGTCAGAGGCCACAATGAGCAGTTCTTC.

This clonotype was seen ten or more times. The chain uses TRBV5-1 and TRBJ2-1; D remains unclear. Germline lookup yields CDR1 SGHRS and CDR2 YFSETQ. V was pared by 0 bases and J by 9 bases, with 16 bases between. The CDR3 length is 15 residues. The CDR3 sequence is CASSLATGPYGEQFF. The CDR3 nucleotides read TGCGCCAGCAGCTTGGCCACTGGTCCCTATGGTGAGCAGTTCTTC.

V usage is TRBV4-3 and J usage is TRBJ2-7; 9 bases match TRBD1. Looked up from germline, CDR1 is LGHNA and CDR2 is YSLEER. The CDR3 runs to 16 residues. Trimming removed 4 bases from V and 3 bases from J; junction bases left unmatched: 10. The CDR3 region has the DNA TGCGCCAGCAGCCCAACCCCCGGGACAGGGAACTACGAGCAGTACTTC. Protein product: CASSPTPGTGNYEQYF.

In nucleotides, the CDR3 is TGTGCCAGCAGATCCAGCGTTCCCCCAAATGAGCAGTTCTTC. Translating it yields CASRSSVPPNEQFF. The rearrangement links TRBV2 to TRBJ2-1; the D is unclear. Per germline, CDR1 SNHLY and CDR2 FYNNEI. V was trimmed by 6 bases and J by 7 bases, leaving 16 bases between them. The CDR3 is 14 residues long.

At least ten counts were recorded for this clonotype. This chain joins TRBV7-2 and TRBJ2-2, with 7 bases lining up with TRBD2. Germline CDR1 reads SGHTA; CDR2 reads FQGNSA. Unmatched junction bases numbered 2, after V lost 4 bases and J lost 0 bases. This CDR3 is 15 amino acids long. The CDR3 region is CASSSGLANTGELFF. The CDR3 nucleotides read TGTGCCAGCAGCTCTGGACTAGCGAACACCGGGGAGCTGTTTTTT.

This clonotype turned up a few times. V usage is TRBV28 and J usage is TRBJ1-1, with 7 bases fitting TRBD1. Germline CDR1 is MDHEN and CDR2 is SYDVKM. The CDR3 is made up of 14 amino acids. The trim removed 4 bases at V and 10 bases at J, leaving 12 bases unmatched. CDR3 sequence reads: CASSSGQGGERAFF. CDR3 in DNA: TGTGCCAGCAGTTCTGGACAAGGGGGCGAGCGAGCTTTCTTT.

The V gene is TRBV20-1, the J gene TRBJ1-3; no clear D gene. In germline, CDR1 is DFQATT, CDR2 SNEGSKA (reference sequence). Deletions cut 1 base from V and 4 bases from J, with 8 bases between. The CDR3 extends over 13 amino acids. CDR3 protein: CSARVPGGNTIYF. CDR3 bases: TGCAGTGCTAGAGTACCAGGCGGAAACACCATATATTTT.

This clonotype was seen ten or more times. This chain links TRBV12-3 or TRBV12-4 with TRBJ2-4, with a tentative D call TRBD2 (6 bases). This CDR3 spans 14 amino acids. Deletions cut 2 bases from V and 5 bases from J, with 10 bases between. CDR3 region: CASSLHGGQNIQYF. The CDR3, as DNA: TGTGCCAGCAGTTTACACGGGGGACAAAACATTCAGTACTTC.

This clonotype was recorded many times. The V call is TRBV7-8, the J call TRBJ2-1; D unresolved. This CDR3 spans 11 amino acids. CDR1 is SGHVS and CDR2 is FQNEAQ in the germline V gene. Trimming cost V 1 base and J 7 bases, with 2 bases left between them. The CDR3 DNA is TGTGCCAGCAGCTTAGTAAATGAGCAGTTCTTC. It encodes CASSLVNEQFF.

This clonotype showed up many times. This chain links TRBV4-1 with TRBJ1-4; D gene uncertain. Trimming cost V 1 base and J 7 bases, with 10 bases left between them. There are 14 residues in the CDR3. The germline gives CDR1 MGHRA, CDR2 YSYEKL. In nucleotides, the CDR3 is TGCGCCAGCAGCCAAGGGATACCTCCTGAAAAACTGTTTTTT. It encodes CASSQGIPPEKLFF.

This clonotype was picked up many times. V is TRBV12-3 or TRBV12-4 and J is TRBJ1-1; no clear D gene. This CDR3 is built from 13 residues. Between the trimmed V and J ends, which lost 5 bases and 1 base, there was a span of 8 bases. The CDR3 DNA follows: TGTGCCAGCAGTCCGCAGGAGAACACTGAAGCTTTCTTT. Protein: CASSPQENTEAFF.